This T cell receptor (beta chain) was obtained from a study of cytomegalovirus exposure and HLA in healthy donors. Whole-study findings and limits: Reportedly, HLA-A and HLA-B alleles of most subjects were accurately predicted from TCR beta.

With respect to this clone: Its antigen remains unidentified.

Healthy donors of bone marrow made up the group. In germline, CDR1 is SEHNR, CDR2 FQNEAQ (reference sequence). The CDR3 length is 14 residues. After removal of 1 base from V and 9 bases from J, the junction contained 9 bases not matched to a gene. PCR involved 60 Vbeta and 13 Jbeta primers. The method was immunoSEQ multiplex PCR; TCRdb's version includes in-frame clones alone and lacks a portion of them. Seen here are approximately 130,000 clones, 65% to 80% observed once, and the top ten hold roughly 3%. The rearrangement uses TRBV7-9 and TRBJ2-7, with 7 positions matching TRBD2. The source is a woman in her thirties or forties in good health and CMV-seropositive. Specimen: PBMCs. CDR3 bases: TGTGCCAGCAGCTTAGGTGATGGGGAGGGAGTGCAGTACTTC. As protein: CASSLGDGEGVQYF. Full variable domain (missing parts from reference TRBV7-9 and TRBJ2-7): DTGVSQNPRHKITKRGQNVTFRCDPISEHNRLYWYRQTLGQGPEFLTYFQNEAQLEKSRLLSDRFSAERPKGSFSTLEIQRTEQGDSAMYLCASSLGDGEGVQYFGPGTRLTVT.